Listed below are T cell receptor beta chains from one sample, sequenced in a study of blood T cell repertoires in COVID-19. Generated by immunoSEQ multiplex PCR, the TCRdb table keeps only in-frame clones and is missing some. Among 150,000 to 190,000 clones listed, about 85% were seen once. Sequencing was carried out using peripheral blood. All receptors come from a woman aged 55-70 years with COVID-19, enrolled during active disease. The CDR3 runs from the conserved cysteine through the conserved F or W. A D gene is named only where the DNA matches it firmly. A clone size is listed for some rows: how often the clone was seen (once, few, many), or a class if it is expanded.

>TRBJ2-5|TRBD1|TRBV24-1|.
TGTGCCACCAGTGACCCCAGACAGGGGGCTGAGACCCAGTACTTC
CATSDPRQGAETQYF
>TRBJ2-7|.|TRBV6-5|.
TGTGCCAGCACCTTAGAGGGGGTGAGCTCCTACGAGCAGTACTTC
CASTLEGVSSYEQYF
>TRBJ2-1|TRBD2|TRBV14|.
TGTGCCAGCAGCCAAGTTCGAGGACTAGGTAACAATGAGCAGTTCTTC
CASSQVRGLGNNEQFF
>TRBJ1-3|.|TRBV12-5|.
TGTGCTAGTGGTTTGACCGGAGGGGTGGGGGGAAACACCATATATTTT
CASGLTGGVGGNTIYF
>TRBJ1-1|TRBD1|TRBV29-1|.
TGCAGCGTCGGTACAGGGGAGACTGAAGCTTTCTTT
CSVGTGETEAFF
>TRBJ2-7|TRBD2|TRBV3-1/TRBV3-2|once
TGTGCCAGCAGCCGGCTAGCGGGGCCGTCCTACGAGCAGTACTTC
CASSRLAGPSYEQYF
>TRBJ2-5|TRBD1|TRBV30|few
TGTGCCTGGGGTCCAGGGGGCGATTTATCAGAGACCCAGTACTTC
CAWGPGGDLSETQYF
>TRBJ2-7|.|TRBV18|.
TGTGCCAGCTCACTGGACAGCTACTACGAGCAGTACTTC
CASSLDSYYEQYF
>TRBJ2-7|.|TRBV29-1|.
TGCAGCGTTGCCCTAGCAAACGAGCAGTACTTC
CSVALANEQYF
>TRBJ2-1|TRBD2|TRBV15|once
TGTGCCACCAGCAGAGATTCGGGAGGAGGCTCCTACAATGAGCAGTTCTTC
CATSRDSGGGSYNEQFF
>TRBJ1-2|TRBD1|TRBV4-1|.
TGCGCCAGCAGCCAAGATGGTGTAGAGGGGGCTGGTGGCTACACCTTC
CASSQDGVEGAGGYTF
>TRBJ1-5|.|TRBV4-1|.
TGCGCCAGCAGCCAAGATTACATAGCTCAGCCCCAGCATTTT
CASSQDYIAQPQHF
>TRBJ2-3|TRBD2|TRBV6-6|.
TGTGCCAGCAGGGACGGCACTAGCGGGAGCACAGATACGCAGTATTTT
CASRDGTSGSTDTQYF
>TRBJ1-1|.|TRBV7-3|.
TGTGCCAGCAGCTTAAACATTCTGGGAGATACTGAAGCTTTCTTT
CASSLNILGDTEAFF
>TRBJ2-2|.|TRBV3-1/TRBV3-2|.
TGTGCCAGCAGCCAAGTACGATCCAGGACCGGGGAGCTGTTTTTT
CASSQVRSRTGELFF
>TRBJ1-2|.|TRBV18|.
TGTGCCAGCTCACCACGTACTACAGGGAGAGCTAACTATGGCTACACCTTC
CASSPRTTGRANYGYTF
>TRBJ2-5|.|TRBV12-5|.
TGTGCTAGTGGTTTGACTAGCTTAGAGACCCAGTACTTC
CASGLTSLETQYF
>TRBJ2-7|.|TRBV5-1|few
TGCGCCAGCGAACCGAACGGAGGAGGTGAGCAGTACTTC
CASEPNGGGEQYF
>TRBJ2-1|.|TRBV6-2/TRBV6-3|once
TGTGCCAGCAGTTACCGTCGCGGGAACTCCTACAATGAGCAGTTCTTC
CASSYRRGNSYNEQFF
>TRBJ1-4|TRBD1|TRBV9|.
TGTGCCAGCAGCGTAGGGCTACAGGGGTTTGAAAAACTGTTTTTT
CASSVGLQGFEKLFF
>TRBJ2-3|.|TRBV30|.
TGTGCCTGGGGGGAGAGGGTGTATACAGATACGCAGTATTTT
CAWGERVYTDTQYF
>TRBJ1-5|TRBD1|TRBV19|few
TGTGCCAGTAGTGCCTCGACAGGGGCTCCGCCCCAGCATTTT
CASSASTGAPPQHF
>TRBJ1-5|TRBD1|TRBV19|.
TGTGCCAGTAGTCCCCGGGACAGAGATTTAGCCAATCAGCCCCAGCATTTT
CASSPRDRDLANQPQHF
>TRBJ1-5|.|TRBV18|.
TGTGCCAGCTCACCTCAGGAGGCGAAGCAGCCCCAGCATTTT
CASSPQEAKQPQHF
>TRBJ2-5|.|TRBV30|.
TGTGCCTGGAGTGTACTACAAGAGACCCAGTACTTC
CAWSVLQETQYF
>TRBJ2-1|TRBD1|TRBV6-5|.
TGTGCCAGCACCCCGGGACAGGAGATCAATGAGCAGTTCTTC
CASTPGQEINEQFF
>TRBJ2-1|.|TRBV5-1|.
TGCGCCAGCAGCTTGGGCGTCTCGGGCAATGAGCAGTTCTTC
CASSLGVSGNEQFF
>TRBJ1-1|.|TRBV5-4|.
TGTGCCAGCAGCTTACGGGTCAACACTGAAGCTTTCTTT
CASSLRVNTEAFF
>TRBJ2-3|TRBD2|TRBV5-1|.
TGCGCCAGCAGCCCCGGGTTAGCGGGGTGGACAGATACGCAGTATTTT
CASSPGLAGWTDTQYF
>TRBJ2-1|TRBD2|TRBV6-6|.
TGTGCCAGCAGTCCTCGGGGCGGGACTAGCGGCATCTCCCACAATGAGCAGTTCTTC
CASSPRGGTSGISHNEQFF
>TRBJ2-1|TRBD2|TRBV6-6|few
TGTGCCAGCAGTCCCGGGACTAGCGGGAGGGCCTCCTACAATGAGCAGTTCTTC
CASSPGTSGRASYNEQFF
>TRBJ1-2|.|TRBV21-1|.
TGTGCCAGCAGCAAAGTGGGCAGGTGCCGCTATGGCTACACCTTC
CASSKVGRCRYGYTF
>TRBJ2-1|.|TRBV19|.
TGTGCCAGTAGTATTCTGTTGGGCCTTGAGCAGTTCTTC
CASSILLGLEQFF
>TRBJ1-1|.|TRBV2|.
TGTGCCAGCAGGGCGGACGGGGGGAACACTGAAGCTTTCTTT
CASRADGGNTEAFF
>TRBJ1-1|.|TRBV6-6|.
TGTGCCAGCAGCTACGGCCGGAGGAACACTGAAGCTTTCTTT
CASSYGRRNTEAFF
>TRBJ1-2|TRBD1|TRBV5-1|.
TGCGCCAGCAGGCCCGTCACAGGGGGTTCTAACTATGGCTACACCTTC
CASRPVTGGSNYGYTF
>TRBJ1-5|.|TRBV2|.
TGTGCCAGCAGTGGGAGGACCGAGAACAATCAGCCCCAGCATTTT
CASSGRTENNQPQHF
>TRBJ2-7|.|TRBV19|.
TGTGCCAGTAGTATAGCCCCCGGCGGCGAGCAGTACTTC
CASSIAPGGEQYF
>TRBJ1-1|TRBD1|TRBV19|.
TGTGCCAGTAGGGGGGGACAGGGGTCGGCGGGCACTGAAGCTTTCTTT
CASRGGQGSAGTEAFF
>TRBJ1-1|TRBD1|TRBV5-1|once
TGCGCCAGCAGCGCCGGGGGACAGGTAATCACTGAAGCTTTCTTT
CASSAGGQVITEAFF
>TRBJ1-2|.|TRBV3-1/TRBV3-2|.
TGTGCCAGCAGCCAAAATCTTGGCAGCTATGGCTACACCTTC
CASSQNLGSYGYTF
>TRBJ1-2|.|TRBV15|.
TGTGCCACCAGCAGAGGGGATTGGGGGGGCGGTGGCTACACCTTC
CATSRGDWGGGGYTF
>TRBJ1-3|.|TRBV5-1|.
TGCGCCAGCAGCTCGGTACCACAGCAAACAGGCTCTGGAAACACCATATATTTT
CASSSVPQQTGSGNTIYF
>TRBJ1-6|TRBD1|TRBV5-1|.
TGCGCCAGCAGCTTGAGGGAGGACAGGTTAAATTCACCCCTCCACTTT
CASSLREDRLNSPLHF